This T cell receptor (beta chain) was found in a study of OX40 agonist ivuxolimab in advanced cancers. V lost 0 bases and J lost 3, with 11 bases in between. CDR1 GTSNPN and CDR2 SVGIG come from the germline V gene (reference sequence). The CDR3 has 14 residues. Some clones are missing from TCRdb's copy, which holds only in-frame ones; the method was immunoSEQ multiplex PCR. Among some 71,000 clones listed, about nine tenths were seen once. V usage is TRBV30 and J usage is TRBJ1-1, with D possibly TRBD1 on 6 matching bases. This receptor was obtained from an adult with an advanced solid tumor such as melanoma, head and neck, liver or kidney cancer. Sequencing was performed on CD4+ or CD8+ T cells sorted from blood, taken in a trial of the OX40 agonist ivuxolimab. The CDR3 region is CAWSVRGGDTEAFF. CDR3 nucleotides: TGTGCCTGGAGTGTACGAGGGGGGGACACTGAAGCTTTCTTT.